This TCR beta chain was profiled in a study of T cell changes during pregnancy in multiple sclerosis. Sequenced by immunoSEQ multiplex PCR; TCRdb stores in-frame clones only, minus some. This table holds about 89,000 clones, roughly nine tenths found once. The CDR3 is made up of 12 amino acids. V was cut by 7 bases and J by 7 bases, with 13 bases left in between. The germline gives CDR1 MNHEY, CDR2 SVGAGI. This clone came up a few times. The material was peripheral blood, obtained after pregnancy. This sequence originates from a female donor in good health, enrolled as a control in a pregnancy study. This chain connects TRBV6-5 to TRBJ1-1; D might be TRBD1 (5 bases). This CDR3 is CASNSGQGEAFF. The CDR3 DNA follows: TGTGCCAGCAATTCAGGGCAGGGTGAAGCTTTCTTT.